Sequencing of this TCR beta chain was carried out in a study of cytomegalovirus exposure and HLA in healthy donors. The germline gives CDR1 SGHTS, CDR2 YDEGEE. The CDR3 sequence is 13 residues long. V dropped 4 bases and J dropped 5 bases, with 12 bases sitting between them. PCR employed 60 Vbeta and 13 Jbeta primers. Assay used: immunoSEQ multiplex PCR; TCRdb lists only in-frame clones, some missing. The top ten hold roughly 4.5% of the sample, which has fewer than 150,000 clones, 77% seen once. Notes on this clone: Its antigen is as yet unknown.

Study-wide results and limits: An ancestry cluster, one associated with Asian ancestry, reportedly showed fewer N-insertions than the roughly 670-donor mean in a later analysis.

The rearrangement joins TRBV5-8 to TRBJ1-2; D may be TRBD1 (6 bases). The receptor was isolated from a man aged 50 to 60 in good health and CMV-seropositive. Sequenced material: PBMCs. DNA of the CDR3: TGTGCCAGCAGCCCTGGACAGATATATGGCTACACCTTC. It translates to CASSPGQIYGYTF. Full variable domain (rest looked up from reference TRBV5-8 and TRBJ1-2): EAGVTQSPTHLIKTRGQQATLRCSPISGHTSVYWYQQALGLGLQFLLWYDEGEERNRGNFPPRFSGRQFPNYSSELNVNALELEDSALYLCASSPGQIYGYTFGSGTRLTVV.